This record looks at one T cell receptor beta chain sequence and its context. This clonotype was detected only a few times. Its antigen specificity is not known. Nothing much larger sits one base from this clone, and base qualities are not available. The study was a case-control design nested within a healthcare worker cohort in London, UK, with weekly nasopharyngeal swab PCR tests and blood sampling. Healthcare workers were recruited during the week of the UK lockdown, between 23 and 31 March 2020, and followed weekly for up to about 15 weeks. Library construction relied on 5' RACE. This sample was sequenced with a NextSeq 500. The TCR library protocol attached unique molecular identifiers to individual cDNA molecules to correct for sequencing error and PCR bias. TCR alpha and beta chains were both sequenced, and the abundances of alpha and beta sequences in each sample were closely correlated with each other. Per the source publication's procedure: Decombinator V4 was used to annotate the V gene, J gene and CDR3 of the TCR sequences. TCRs were defined as expanded if a significant change between any two time points was detected under a Poisson model with p below 0.0001. TCR abundances were normalised to the total number of TCRs sequenced per sample and expressed as counts per million. TRAV1-2 paired with TRAJ12, TRAJ20 or TRAJ33 defined MAIT TCRs, while TRAV10 paired with TRAJ18 defined iNKT TCRs. VDJdb, accessed on 1 November 2021, was searched for TCRs annotated for CMV, EBV and SARS-CoV-2, and TCRs annotated for more than one antigen were excluded. The public reads were run again by TCRdb, first through fastp at Q25 and then through MiXCR, and only productive beta chains were kept. Every distinct CDR3 protein forms one entry, paired with its most common genes and DNA. What appears here as the V and J calls and clone size reflects TCRdb's work, not the paper's. This sample has 84,000 or so distinct CDR3 sequences in its table, and 9.5% to 13% of those were observed once. The ten largest clones capture roughly 2.6% of the sample.

The data were obtained in a study of early T cells in non-severe SARS-CoV-2 infection (TCRdb year 2021). Concerning the study at large: TCR sequencing used bulk RNA from unsorted whole blood, so alpha and beta chains could not be paired.

Cut back by 5 bases and 4 bases, the V and J ends lie 14 bases apart. The germline V gene (reference sequence) sets CDR1 to SEHNR and CDR2 to FQNEAQ. Its CDR3 holds 14 amino acids, cysteine through phenylalanine. Only CDR3 DNA is held: 42 bases, read in frame from base 1. Overall results and qualifications from the work: VDJdb matching was skewed toward anti-spike CD8 responses, so virus-specific expansions were likely underestimated and private and CD4 specificities were missed.

The chain links TRBV7-9 with TRBJ1-1; the D segment cannot be called with confidence. Sequencing used whole blood. This sequence originates from an adult who was a healthcare worker with PCR-confirmed SARS-CoV-2 infection or an uninfected control (not recorded which). CDR3 region: CASSRARVRTEAFF. The DNA is as follows: TGTGCCAGCAGCCGTGCGCGGGTACGCACTGAAGCTTTCTTT.